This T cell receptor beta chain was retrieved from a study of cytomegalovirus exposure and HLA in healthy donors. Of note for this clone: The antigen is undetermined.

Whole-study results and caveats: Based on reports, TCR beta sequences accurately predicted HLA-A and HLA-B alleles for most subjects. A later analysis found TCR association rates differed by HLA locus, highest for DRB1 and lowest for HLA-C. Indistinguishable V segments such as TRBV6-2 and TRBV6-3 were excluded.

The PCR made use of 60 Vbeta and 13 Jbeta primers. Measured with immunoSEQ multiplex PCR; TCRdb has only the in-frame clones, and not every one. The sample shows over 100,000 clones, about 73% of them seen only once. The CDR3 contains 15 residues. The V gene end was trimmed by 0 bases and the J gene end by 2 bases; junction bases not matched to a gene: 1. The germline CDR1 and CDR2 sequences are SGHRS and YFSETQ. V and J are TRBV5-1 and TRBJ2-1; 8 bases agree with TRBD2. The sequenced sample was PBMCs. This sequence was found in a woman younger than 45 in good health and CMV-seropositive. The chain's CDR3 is CASSLGGGTYNEQFF. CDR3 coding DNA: TGCGCCAGCAGCTTGGGCGGGGGGACCTACAATGAGCAGTTCTTC.